The clone carrying this T cell receptor (beta chain) was counted a few times. From germline, CDR1 is SGHRS and CDR2 YFSETQ. The CDR3 consists of 15 residues. The V end lost 1 base, the J end lost 0 bases, and 10 bases lay between the germline ends. This entry comes from a study of shared T cell receptors in the human thymus. This table comes from immunoSEQ multiplex PCR, and its TCRdb copy is limited to in-frame clones, with some not included. Of approximately 760,000 clones in the sample, approximately 85% were seen once. The sample also formed part of further work on human thymus T cells.

What was sequenced was thymocytes. The sequence was collected from a girl under two years old with a congenital heart defect. The V and J genes are TRBV5-1 and TRBJ1-1, with a possible D match to TRBD1 (6 bases). The DNA for the CDR3 is TGCGCCAGCAGCTTGACAGGGATCATGAACACTGAAGCTTTCTTT. This sequence encodes CASSLTGIMNTEAFF.